Listed here are 7 T cell receptor beta chains from one sample, sequenced in a study of OX40 agonist ivuxolimab in advanced cancers. Library prep was done by the immunoSEQ multiplex PCR assay. TCRdb's version of the immuneACCESS table is confined to in-frame rearrangements and falls short of the full clone set. An unresolved V gene accounts for under half of the shortfall where checked; the remainder is of unknown origin. The sample table lists 75,000 to 100,000 clones, 87% of them with a count of one. The top ten clones comprise 0.32% of the sample. The specimen was CD4+ or CD8+ T cells sorted from blood, collected in a trial of the OX40 agonist ivuxolimab. These receptors all stem from an adult with an advanced solid tumor such as melanoma, head and neck, liver or kidney cancer.

This clone has a single count. Here the CDR3 reads CASSLGAAGVNTGELFF. CDR3 DNA sequence: TGTGCCAGCAGCTTAGGGGCAGCGGGGGTTAACACCGGGGAGCTGTTTTTT. The chain employs TRBV7-2 and TRBJ2-2, with 8 bases identical to TRBD2. Germline CDR1 and CDR2: SGHTA and FQGNSA. V was clipped by 1 base and J by 2 bases; unmatched bases: 6. The CDR3 spans 17 residues.

This chain uses TRBV5-1 with TRBJ2-3; 8 positions agree with TRBD1. There are 15 residues in the CDR3. Germline V gives CDR1 SGHRS, CDR2 YFSETQ. V shed 3 bases, J shed 4 bases, and the junction held 7 bases outside the gene matches. The CDR3 sequence: CASSSTGGVSDTQYF. CDR3 in DNA: TGCGCCAGCAGCTCTACAGGGGGTGTATCAGATACGCAGTATTTT. Variable domain in full (rest from reference TRBV5-1 and TRBJ2-3): KAGVTQTPRYLIKTRGQQVTLSCSPISGHRSVSWYQQTPGQGLQFLFEYFSETQRNKGNFPGRFSGRQFSNSRSEMNVSTLELGDSALYLCASSSTGGVSDTQYFGPGTRLTVL.

The chain joins TRBV5-6 to TRBJ2-1; D gene uncertain. CDR3 length equals 14 residues. CDR1 is SGHDT, CDR2 YYEEEE, per germline. Between the trimmed V and J ends, which lost 4 bases and 4 bases, there was a span of 12 bases. CDR3 amino acids: CASSPVISYNEQFF. The CDR3 DNA reads as TGTGCCAGCAGCCCGGTCATATCATACAATGAGCAGTTCTTC.

There are a few counts of this clone. The sample contains more than one DNA sequence encoding this CDR3. This chain uses TRBV5-5 with TRBJ1-5; D gene uncertain. This CDR3 has 14 residues. Trimming removed 2 bases at V and 0 bases at J, with 6 bases between. From germline, CDR1 is SGHKS and CDR2 YYEKEE (reference sequence). Written as DNA, the CDR3 is TGTGCCAGCAGCTTACGGGATAGCAATCAGCCCCAGCATTTT. Its protein product is CASSLRDSNQPQHF.

This chain uses TRBV11-3 with TRBJ1-6, with a tentative D call TRBD1 (5 bases). The CDR3 length is 14 residues. In germline, CDR1 is SGHNT, CDR2 YENEEA. The V end lost 3 bases, the J end lost 9 bases, and 12 bases lay between the germline ends. This chain's CDR3 is CASSLVTGVSPLHF. CDR3 in DNA: TGTGCCAGCAGCTTGGTTACAGGAGTTTCACCCCTCCACTTT.

DNA for the CDR3: TGTGCCAGCAGCTCTACTCCGGGGAATGAGCAGTTCTTC. This translates into CASSSTPGNEQFF. The V and J genes are TRBV27 and TRBJ2-1, with a weak D call TRBD2 (5 bases). Germline CDR1 MNHEY, CDR2 SMNVEV (reference sequence). The CDR3 has 13 residues. Trimming pared 6 bases from V and 7 bases from J, leaving 13 bases between.

V gene TRBV14 combines with J gene TRBJ2-1; 9 bases align to TRBD1. The V and J ends lost 2 bases and 0 bases, in that order; junction bases with no gene match: 5. The CDR3 loop spans 17 amino acids. The V gene's germline CDR1 is SGHDN and CDR2 FVKESK. CDR3 residues: CASSQRTGAISYNEQFF. CDR3 nucleotide sequence: TGTGCCAGCAGCCAAAGGACAGGGGCCATCTCCTACAATGAGCAGTTCTTC. Full variable domain (rest looked up from reference TRBV14 and TRBJ2-1): EAGVTQFPSHSVIEKGQTVTLRCDPISGHDNLYWYRRVMGKEIKFLLHFVKESKQDESGMPNNRFLAERTGGTYSTLKVQPAELEDSGVYFCASSQRTGAISYNEQFFGPGTRLTVL.